This passage covers 20 T cell receptor beta chains from one sample sequenced in a study of blood T cell repertoires in COVID-19. Sequencing used immunoSEQ multiplex PCR; TCRdb keeps in-frame clones, though not all of them. The sample lists a few hundred thousand clones, about 90% occurring once. Sequenced material: PBMCs or T cells enriched from blood (not recorded which). The receptors were gathered from a man aged 40-50 years in a cohort exposed to, infected with or recovered from COVID-19 (not recorded which).

The sample holds a few counts of this clone. This chain connects TRBV9 to TRBJ1-3; TRBD1 is a possible D gene (6 bases). CDR1 and CDR2 from the germline V gene are SGDLS and YYNGEE. V was pared by 3 bases and J by 2 bases, with 21 bases between. The CDR3 is made up of 18 amino acids. The CDR3 nucleotides read TGTGCCAGCAGCGATGCACCCGATCCGGGGGGCACTGGAAACACCATATATTTT. Its protein product is CASSDAPDPGGTGNTIYF.

The chain employs TRBV7-2 and TRBJ2-1; the match to TRBD2 covers 12 bases. CDR1 SGHTA and CDR2 FQGNSA come from the germline V gene. Losses at the gene ends were 2 bases for V and 7 bases for J; bases not matched to a gene: 9. The CDR3 extends over 17 amino acids. CDR3 sequence: CASSLPRLAGVANEQFF. The CDR3 DNA sequence: TGTGCCAGCAGCTTACCAAGACTAGCGGGAGTGGCAAATGAGCAGTTCTTC.

The chain uses TRBV6-5 and TRBJ1-5; the match to TRBD1 covers 10 bases. CDR3 length equals 15 residues. Germline CDR1 MNHEY, CDR2 SVGAGI. V dropped 7 bases and J dropped 7; count of bases not matched to a gene: 10. CDR3 loop: CASTLGQGNGQPQHF. The CDR3 DNA reads TGTGCCAGCACTTTGGGACAGGGGAACGGCCAGCCCCAGCATTTT.

The chain combines TRBV11-2 with TRBJ1-2; a possible D gene is TRBD1 (5 bases). The germline V gene has CDR1 SGHAT and CDR2 FQNNGV. This CDR3 is built from 12 residues. Trimming shortened V by 2 bases and J by 8 bases, and 9 bases separated the two germline ends. The CDR3 here is CASSLPQGGYTF. The CDR3 DNA follows: TGTGCCAGCAGCTTACCCCAGGGCGGCTACACCTTC.

CDR3 region: CSASHEPYGYTF. CDR3 DNA sequence: TGCAGTGCTAGTCATGAGCCCTATGGCTACACCTTC. The chain employs TRBV20-1 and TRBJ1-2; D not certain. Trimming removed 3 bases from V and 4 bases from J, with 9 bases in between. Germline lookup yields CDR1 DFQATT and CDR2 SNEGSKA (reference sequence). The CDR3 is 12 residues long.

The chain joins TRBV5-1 to TRBJ2-7, with D hard to call. In germline, CDR1 is SGHRS, CDR2 YFSETQ. The CDR3 length is 13 residues. The ends were cut back, 0 bases at V and 3 bases at J, with 7 bases in the middle. CDR3 residues: CASSLGADYEQYF. The CDR3 nucleotides read TGCGCCAGCAGCTTGGGGGCAGACTACGAGCAGTACTTC.

Details on this clone: No DNA is shown, since the ends of the CDR3 on it are uncertain; the CDR3 is the one TCRdb lists. The rearrangement uses TRBV7-8 and TRBJ1-1. From its first to its last residue, the CDR3 has 12 amino acids. CDR1 and CDR2 (germline): SGHVS, FQNEAQ. CDR3 region: CASSSSYTEAFF.

This chain joins TRBV5-4 and TRBJ2-7; 7 bases are a match to TRBD1. The CDR3 sequence is 14 residues long. CDR1 is SGHNT and CDR2 is YYREEE in the germline V gene (reference sequence). V lost 2 bases to trimming and J lost 1 base; unmatched junction nucleotides: 3. The CDR3 bases are TGTGCCAGCAGCTTCCCGGGACAGTCCTACGAGCAGTACTTC. This codes for CASSFPGQSYEQYF.

The gene calls are TRBV10-3 and TRBJ1-5; 8 bases fit TRBD1. CDR1 ENHRY and CDR2 SYGVKD come from the germline V gene. V was pared by 6 bases and J by 4 bases, with 8 bases of the junction left unmatched. The CDR3 length is 15 residues. CDR3 DNA: TGTGCCATCAGCCCCGGACAGGGCCAAAATCAGCCCCAGCATTTT. This encodes CAISPGQGQNQPQHF.

The chain joins TRBV5-5 to TRBJ2-7; D is ambiguous. Germline loops: CDR1 SGHKS, CDR2 YYEKEE (reference sequence). The CDR3 contains 15 residues. The germline V and J ends were trimmed by 0 bases and 5 bases, with 15 bases remaining between them. The CDR3 here is CASSLVHSKTHEQYF. CDR3 nucleotides: TGTGCCAGCAGCTTGGTCCACAGTAAAACCCACGAGCAGTACTTC.

There are a few counts of this clone. The V gene is TRBV5-1, the J gene TRBJ1-2; D not certain. V was pared by 4 bases and J by 4 bases, with 11 bases between. CDR1 SGHRS and CDR2 YFSETQ come from the germline V gene. The CDR3 totals 13 residues. This CDR3 reads CASSPVEAYGYTF. The CDR3 DNA reads TGCGCCAGCAGCCCCGTGGAGGCCTATGGCTACACCTTC.

The chain couples TRBV7-9 to TRBJ2-3; 12 positions match TRBD2. The CDR3 runs 16 residues. CDR1 and CDR2 (germline): SEHNR, FQNEAQ (reference sequence). Trimming took 5 bases from V and 3 from J; bases not matched to a gene: 6. The DNA of the CDR3 is TGTGCCAGCAGCCTGAATCTAGCGGGAGGGACAGATACGCAGTATTTT. Translation gives CASSLNLAGGTDTQYF.

This chain uses TRBV5-4 with TRBJ2-7; 10 bases fit TRBD1. J gave up 1 base and V 4 bases, and 2 bases lay outside the gene matches. The CDR3 runs 14 residues. Per germline, CDR1 SGHNT and CDR2 YYREEE (reference sequence). CDR3 loop: CASSQGQGSYEQYF. In DNA, the CDR3 is TGTGCCAGCAGCCAGGGACAGGGGTCCTACGAGCAGTACTTC.

V usage is TRBV6-5 and J usage is TRBJ1-2; D is undetermined. This CDR3 contains 14 residues. Trimming took 0 bases from V and 1 from J, leaving 6 bases between them. Germline lookup yields CDR1 MNHEY and CDR2 SVGAGI. The CDR3 bases are TGTGCCAGCAGTTACTCGCAGATTAACTATGGCTACACCTTC. Its translation is CASSYSQINYGYTF.

This chain links TRBV5-4 with TRBJ2-5; the D is unclear. Germline-derived CDR1 and CDR2 are SGHNT and YYREEE (reference sequence). V was pared by 3 bases and J by 4 bases, with 7 bases between. The CDR3 is 12 residues long. The CDR3 DNA reads TGTGCCAGCAGCTCCTCGGTAGAGACCCAGTACTTC. Protein: CASSSSVETQYF.

This clone was detected only once. The chain employs TRBV6-5 and TRBJ2-7; 8 bases fit TRBD1. With V trimmed by 6 bases and J by 2 bases, 9 bases remained unmatched. The germline V gene has CDR1 MNHEY and CDR2 SVGAGI. The CDR3 has 15 residues. The CDR3, as DNA: TGTGCCAGCAGCCAACCGGGACAGGTGACCTACGAGCAGTACTTC. This sequence encodes CASSQPGQVTYEQYF.

The chain links TRBV19 to TRBJ2-1; D not certain. Trimming left V 3 bases short and J 3 bases short, with 12 bases between. Germline loops: CDR1 LNHDA, CDR2 SQIVND (reference sequence). This CDR3 is built from 15 residues. The CDR3 bases are TGTGCCAGTAGTATTGGCGGATTATACTACAATGAGCAGTTCTTC. As protein: CASSIGGLYYNEQFF.

This chain joins TRBV11-3 and TRBJ2-7, with TRBD2 identical over 7 bases. Unmatched junction bases numbered 4, after V lost 5 bases and J lost 0 bases. The CDR3 spans 14 residues. The germline gives CDR1 SGHNT, CDR2 YENEEA. The CDR3 DNA follows: TGTGCCAGCAGCGCTAGCGGAAGCTCCTACGAGCAGTACTTC. Its translation is CASSASGSSYEQYF.

V usage is TRBV6-5 and J usage is TRBJ1-4; D is ambiguous. Trimming removed 5 bases at V and 4 bases at J, with 14 bases between. This CDR3 region has 15 residues. Per germline, CDR1 MNHEY and CDR2 SVGAGI. The CDR3 loop reads CASSRLTGINEKLFF. The CDR3 nucleotides are TGTGCCAGCAGTCGCCTGACGGGGATTAATGAAAAACTGTTTTTT.

This chain joins TRBV19 and TRBJ2-5; 7 nucleotides match TRBD1. Trimming cost V 4 bases and J 1 base; bases outside gene matches: 6. The CDR3 is 15 residues long. Per the germline V gene, CDR1 is LNHDA and CDR2 is SQIVND (reference sequence). The CDR3 loop reads CASSSWTGPQETQYF. Written as DNA, the CDR3 is TGTGCCAGTAGTAGCTGGACAGGACCCCAAGAGACCCAGTACTTC.